The 23 T cell receptor beta chains listed next were all sequenced from one sample in a study of T cells expressing NK-cell markers (dated by TCRdb to 2018 to 2020). Receptor amplification or capture employed 5' RACE. Sequencer: Illumina HiSeq 2000. One entry per CDR3 protein sequence results from the TCRdb reprocessing of the reads, with DNA left out. The table kept for this sample lists 300,000 to 450,000 distinct CDR3 sequences. The ten largest clones take up over 4% of the sample. The source material was blood T cells: a sorted CD56 or NKG2C T cell subset, CD4+ or CD8+ T cells, or bulk PBMC T cells (not recorded which). These receptors originate from a man between 18 and 69 years old in good health.

The CDR3 region is CATSDPGQGGLYEQYF. V gene TRBV24-1 combines with J gene TRBJ2-7; TCRdb outputs TRBD1, but without DNA this stays unchecked. This CDR3 comprises 16 residues. From germline, CDR1 is KGHDR and CDR2 SFDVKD.

The chain combines TRBV5-1 with TRBJ2-3; TCRdb reports TRBD2, a call that lacks DNA to check it against. The germline V gene encodes CDR1 SGHRS and CDR2 YFSETQ. CDR3 size: 17 residues. CDR3 residues: CASSLGRAGVSTDTQYF. The whole variable domain, remainder taken from reference TRBV5-1 and TRBJ2-3, is KAGVTQTPRYLIKTRGQQVTLSCSPISGHRSVSWYQQTPGQGLQFLFEYFSETQRNKGNFPGRFSGRQFSNSRSEMNVSTLELGDSALYLCASSLGRAGVSTDTQYFGPGTRLTVL.

The chain combines TRBV12-5 with TRBJ2-2. Germline values: CDR1 LGHNT, CDR2 FRNRAP. The CDR3 loop spans 16 amino acids. The CDR3 region is CASGLVLGGSTGELFF.

The chain joins TRBV7-9 to TRBJ2-3; TCRdb designates TRBD1, a call that cannot be tested without DNA. The CDR3 has 17 residues. Germline V gene lookup returns CDR1 SEHNR and CDR2 FQNEAQ (reference sequence). This chain's CDR3 is CASSLHHGGESTDTQYF.

The J gene is TRBJ1-3, the V gene TRBV10-3. The CDR3 has 12 amino acids. Germline V gives CDR1 ENHRY, CDR2 SYGVKD. CDR3 region: CAISREGDTIYF.

CDR3 sequence reads: CASSQDGTSGGAFSYNEQFF. The gene calls are TRBV4-1 and TRBJ2-1; TCRdb names TRBD2, which stays unverified in the absence of DNA. This CDR3 region has 20 residues. CDR1 MGHRA and CDR2 YSYEKL come from the germline V gene.

The chain employs TRBV5-5 and TRBJ2-5; lacking DNA, the TRBD1 call made by TCRdb goes unchecked. CDR1 SGHKS and CDR2 YYEKEE come from the germline V gene (reference sequence). There are 13 residues in the CDR3. This CDR3 is CASSFVSGGTQYF.

The rearrangement joins TRBV5-1 to TRBJ2-2; absent DNA, TCRdb's TRBD1 call cannot be checked. Per the germline V gene, CDR1 is SGHRS and CDR2 is YFSETQ. CDR3 length: 15 amino acids. The CDR3 region is CASSVSGAYTGELFF.

V and J are TRBV6-5 and TRBJ2-1; no DNA is available, so the TRBD1 call from TCRdb remains unchecked. This CDR3 region has 15 residues. Germline values: CDR1 MNHEY, CDR2 SVGAGI. CDR3 region: CASSYEGQGNNEQFF.

The chain links TRBV12-3 or TRBV12-4 to TRBJ2-3; TCRdb's D gene call, TRBD2, goes unchecked for lack of DNA. This CDR3 is built from 17 residues. The CDR3 loop is CASSLEGWGAGTDTQYF.

CDR3 in amino acids: CASRPMDRERYKNIQYF. This chain links TRBV6-1 with TRBJ2-4; without DNA, the TCRdb call of TRBD1 cannot be checked. Germline assignment: CDR1 MNHNS and CDR2 SASEGT. The CDR3 length is 17 residues.

This chain uses TRBV28 with TRBJ1-3. The CDR3 spans 14 residues. The germline gives CDR1 MDHEN, CDR2 SYDVKM. The CDR3 loop reads CASNPASSGNTIYF.

The chain uses TRBV28 and TRBJ1-5; TCRdb gives TRBD1 as the D gene, but with no DNA this cannot be confirmed. Germline V gene data show CDR1 as MDHEN and CDR2 as SYDVKM. The CDR3 totals 13 residues. CDR3: CASTPLRGQPQHF.

The V gene is TRBV27, the J gene TRBJ2-2; TCRdb indicates TRBD2, and absent DNA this call remains unverified. Germline CDR1 MNHEY, CDR2 SMNVEV (reference sequence). The CDR3 has 15 amino acids. CDR3 protein: CASSLRDGNTGELFF.

The chain couples TRBV24-1 to TRBJ2-3. Germline CDR1 is KGHDR and CDR2 is SFDVKD. The length of the CDR3 is 12 residues. The CDR3 sequence: CATSQGPDTQYF.

This chain connects TRBV20-1 to TRBJ1-2. CDR1 is DFQATT, CDR2 SNEGSKA, per germline (reference sequence). The CDR3 spans 13 residues. The chain's CDR3 is CSVTGSLNYGYTF.

The chain is built from TRBV27 and TRBJ2-7; TCRdb indicates TRBD1, and absent DNA this call remains unverified. The CDR3 is 13 amino acids. The germline V gene has CDR1 MNHEY and CDR2 SMNVEV (reference sequence). CDR3: CASSLQGGDEQYF.

The chain recombines TRBV12-3 or TRBV12-4 with TRBJ2-2; TCRdb outputs TRBD1, but without DNA this stays unchecked. CDR3 size: 14 residues. This chain's CDR3 is CASSSSRDSGELFF.

This chain connects TRBV12-3 or TRBV12-4 to TRBJ2-7. The CDR3 totals 16 residues. CDR3 sequence: CASSLVALGRPYEQYF.

The chain combines TRBV25-1 with TRBJ2-2; TCRdb calls TRBD1, which cannot be checked without DNA. The CDR3 extends over 16 amino acids. Germline V gives CDR1 MGHDK, CDR2 SYGVNS. CDR3 loop: CASKRDRGLGTGELFF.

The CDR3 loop is CASSEALQGGHYEQYF. This sequence joins TRBV6-1 and TRBJ2-7; TCRdb picks TRBD2, but there is no DNA to check that call. This CDR3 spans 16 amino acids. Germline V lookup: CDR1 MNHNS, CDR2 SASEGT.

V and J are TRBV9 and TRBJ2-5; TCRdb returns TRBD2, unconfirmable since there is no DNA. This CDR3 is 16 amino acids long. Germline V gene data show CDR1 as SGDLS and CDR2 as YYNGEE. This CDR3 is CASSVVDYRTQETQYF.

This chain connects TRBV10-3 to TRBJ2-3. The CDR3 has 15 amino acids. The germline V gene has CDR1 ENHRY and CDR2 SYGVKD. The CDR3 sequence: CAISERDASTDTQYF.